This T cell receptor beta chain is drawn from a study of blood T cell repertoires in COVID-19. At the level of the study: Samples came from the United States, Italy and Spain, spanning acute and convalescent COVID-19.

TCRdb keeps only in-frame clones here, not all; method: immunoSEQ multiplex PCR. Counted here are 250,000 to 350,000 clones, around 90% occurring once; the ten biggest clones make up approximately 0.94%. Germline V lookup: CDR1 SNHLY, CDR2 FYNNEI. This CDR3 region has 15 residues. The ends lost 5 bases at V and 3 bases at J; junction bases unmatched: 3. The receptor was isolated from a woman in her 40s who had recovered from COVID-19. This rearrangement joins TRBV2 to TRBJ2-1, with 11 bases lining up with TRBD1. Source material: peripheral blood. CDR3 bases: TGTGCCAGCAGTTGGGACAGGGGGATCTACAATGAGCAGTTCTTC. Protein: CASSWDRGIYNEQFF. Looking up the rest from reference TRBV2 and TRBJ2-1 gives the full variable domain: EPEVTQTPSHQVTQMGQEVILRCVPISNHLYFYWYRQILGQKVEFLVSFYNNEISEKSEIFDDQFSVERPDGSNFTLKIRSTKLEDSAMYFCASSWDRGIYNEQFFGPGTRLTVL.